This TCR beta chain originates from a study of T-cell reconstitution after alpha-beta-depleted transplantation in children. This clonotype was observed many times. Germline V gives CDR1 SEHNR, CDR2 FQNEAQ (reference sequence). This CDR3 comprises 15 residues. The V and J ends lost 4 bases and 0 bases, in that order; junction bases with no gene match: 3. TCRbeta library construction was performed incorporating unique molecular identifiers. TCRdb ran MiXCR on the PCR reads and lists one entry per CDR3 protein. The sample contains approximately 200,000 distinct CDR3 sequences, about 14% of which appear only once.

The V gene is TRBV7-9, the J gene TRBJ2-1; 7 bases are shared with TRBD2. The sample consisted of PBMCs from the stem cell graft donor, taken from the stem cell graft. This receptor was obtained from a human donor who donated a stem cell graft to a child with acute lymphoblastic leukemia. CDR3 DNA: TGTGCCAGCAGCTGGGACTACAGCTCCTACAATGAGCAGTTCTTC. As protein: CASSWDYSSYNEQFF. Supplemented by reference TRBV7-9 and TRBJ2-1, the full variable domain reads DTGVSQNPRHKITKRGQNVTFRCDPISEHNRLYWYRQTLGQGPEFLTYFQNEAQLEKSRLLSDRFSAERPKGSFSTLEIQRTEQGDSAMYLCASSWDYSSYNEQFFGPGTRLTVL.